Given below is one TCR beta chain in context. Its target is not known. Patients had blood sampled at baseline and again on cycle 4 day 1 and cycle 7 day 1. The record originates from a study of OX40 agonist ivuxolimab in advanced cancers. Study-level information: Patients in dose escalation had liver, melanoma, kidney or head and neck cancers.

From germline, CDR1 is MNHNY and CDR2 SVGAGI (reference sequence). Trimming shortened V by 1 base and J by 3 bases, and 6 bases separated the two germline ends. This CDR3 is 13 amino acids long. The assay was immunoSEQ multiplex PCR, and TCRdb's table has in-frame clones only and misses some. The sample consists of under 75,000 clones, around 90% of them appearing once. Study-wide findings and caveats: Normalized T-cell clonal expansion was also low in some nonresponders. CD8+ T cells showed, on average, more clonal expansion than CD4+ cells.

The receptor was derived from an adult with an advanced solid tumor such as melanoma, head and neck, liver or kidney cancer. This sequence joins TRBV6-6 and TRBJ2-5; unclear D gene. This material consisted of CD4+ or CD8+ T cells sorted from blood, taken in a trial of the OX40 agonist ivuxolimab. CDR3 loop: CASSYFAKETQYF. CDR3 sequence (DNA): TGTGCCAGCAGTTACTTTGCGAAAGAGACCCAGTACTTC.